Listed below are T cell receptor beta chains from one sample, sequenced in a study of long-term antiretroviral therapy in people with HIV. Some clones are missing from TCRdb's copy, which holds only in-frame ones; the method was immunoSEQ multiplex PCR. Of approximately 20,000 clones listed, around four fifths are singletons. The specimen was unsorted PBMCs, collected 4 years after starting antiretroviral therapy. The source of these receptors is a man aged 18 to 29 with HIV. Both conserved end residues are part of each CDR3.

>TRBJ2-3|TRBV2|14
CASSGQTSTDTQYF
>TRBJ1-5|TRBV2|12
CASSEVPQPQHF
>TRBJ1-1|TRBV2|14
CASRKTAGGAEAFF
>TRBJ1-2|TRBV2|16
CASSEWDRVEVGGYTF
>TRBJ1-4|TRBV5-1|15
CASSLGSTGYEKLFF
>TRBJ1-1|TRBV30|12
CAWSIGNTEAFF
>TRBJ1-2|TRBV18|11
CASSLNDGYTF
>TRBJ1-1|TRBV29-1|13
CSVLRTPNTEAFF
>TRBJ2-3|TRBV4-2|13
CASSQDNRDTQYF
>TRBJ1-1|TRBV11-2|14
CASSLGTVNTEAFF
>TRBJ2-2|TRBV5-1|11
CASSYVGELFF
>TRBJ1-1|TRBV7-2|14
CASSLVQGGTEAFF
>TRBJ2-1|TRBV19|13
CASSSSPYNEQFF
>TRBJ2-7|TRBV18|14
CASSPASIAYEQYF
>TRBJ1-4|TRBV28|12
CASRPRREKLFF
>TRBJ2-5|TRBV4-1|13
CASRPGLGETQYF
>TRBJ2-1|TRBV7-7|13
CASSSVEKGEQFF
>TRBJ2-2|TRBV5-1|15
CASSTTPAGTGELFF
>TRBJ2-7|TRBV21-1|18
CASSKVSLQRGTSYEQYF
>TRBJ2-2|TRBV11-2|14
CASSSDRFPGELFF
>TRBJ2-1|TRBV6-5|14
CASRPTLQVERKFF
>TRBJ1-1|TRBV6-1|15
CASSEDPGGVTEAFF
>TRBJ1-1|TRBV5-1|14
CASSLVTGDTEAFF
>TRBJ1-2|TRBV6-1|15
CASSAGGRLVQGYTF
>TRBJ2-5|TRBV28|17
CASSLRRQGMITETQYF
>TRBJ2-1|TRBV20-1|10
CSAKGNEQFF
>TRBJ1-4|TRBV18|15
CASSPQREANEKLFF
>TRBJ2-3|TRBV28|14
CASSLGRATDTQYF
>TRBJ2-3|TRBV2|14
CASRDGQLTDTQYF
>TRBJ1-2|TRBV10-3|13
CAISEGLTGGYTF
>TRBJ2-5|TRBV28|17
CASSSTFGGDLQETQYF
>TRBJ2-3|TRBV4-1|12
CASSQRQGRRYF
>TRBJ2-1|TRBV2|13
CASSDNGVNEQFF
>TRBJ1-5|TRBV19|19
CASSIGNWDTIQRNQPQHF
>TRBJ2-1|TRBV7-2|16
CASSLLGTGGYNEQFF
>TRBJ2-7|TRBV7-9|15
CASSSGGSSSYEQYF
>TRBJ2-2|TRBV2|17
CASSVTWDRLNTGELFF
>TRBJ1-4|TRBV11-2|19
CASSLEPGQLTGTNEKLFF
>TRBJ1-4|TRBV2|13
CASRWDTSGKLFF
>TRBJ1-1|TRBV27|13
CASSLWANTEAFF
>TRBJ1-6|TRBV2|17
CASNEGETGGFVSPLHF
>TRBJ2-5|TRBV2|16
CASSARDRGIQETQYF
>TRBJ2-1|TRBV2|14
CASSAGASYNEQFF
>TRBJ2-2|TRBV5-4|14
CASSFTQNTGELFF
>TRBJ1-6|TRBV2|11
CASGADSPLHF
>TRBJ1-4|TRBV7-9|15
CASSLAGQGGEKLFF
>TRBJ1-1|TRBV5-4|16
CASSPWTGAANTEAFF
>TRBJ2-3|TRBV5-1|16
CASSLVGQGYTDTQYF
>TRBJ1-6|TRBV7-9|15
CASSLIPRVVSPLHF
>TRBJ1-2|TRBV21-1|16
CASSPRLGRRDYGYTF